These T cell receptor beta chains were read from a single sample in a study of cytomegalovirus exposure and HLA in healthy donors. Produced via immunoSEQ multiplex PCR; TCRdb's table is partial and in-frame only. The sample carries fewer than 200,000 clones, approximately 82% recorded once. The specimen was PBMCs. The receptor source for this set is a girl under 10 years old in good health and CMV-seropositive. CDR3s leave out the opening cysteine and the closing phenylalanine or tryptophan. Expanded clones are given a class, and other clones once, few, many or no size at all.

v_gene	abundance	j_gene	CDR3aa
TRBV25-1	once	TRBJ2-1	ASSDRSVGHKGWNEQF
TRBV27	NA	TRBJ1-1	ASSLVRDIVTEAF
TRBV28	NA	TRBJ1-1	ASRVQGDLRTEAF
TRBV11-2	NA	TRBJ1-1	ASSSPGQANTEAF
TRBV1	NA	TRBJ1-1	TSSQVENLSRRAREAF
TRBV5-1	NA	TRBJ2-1	ASSLGSGPFNEQF
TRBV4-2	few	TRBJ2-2	ASSQEGTGEPGELF
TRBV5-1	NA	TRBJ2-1	ASSTPPGQAINEQF
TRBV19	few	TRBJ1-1	ASSLFGTGERNTEAF
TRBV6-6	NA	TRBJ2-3	ASKINRDRVPDTQY
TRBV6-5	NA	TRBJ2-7	ASSYSGTGGYEQY
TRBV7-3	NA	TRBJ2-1	ASSLTRDYSNGEQF
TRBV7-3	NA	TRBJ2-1	ASSPTGPNEQF
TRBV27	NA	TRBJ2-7	ASSADTPYEQY
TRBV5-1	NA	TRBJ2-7	ASRWTGGAEQY
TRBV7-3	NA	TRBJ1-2	ASSPPTAGNYGYT
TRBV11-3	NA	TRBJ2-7	ASSRKGGPSYEQY
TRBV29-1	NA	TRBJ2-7	SASREGYEQY
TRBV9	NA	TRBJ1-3	ASSVRTSGNTIY
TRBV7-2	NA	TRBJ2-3	AMASGSWTDTQY
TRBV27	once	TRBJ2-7	ATAGVGGISYEQY
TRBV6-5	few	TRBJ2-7	ASKVKDNYEQY
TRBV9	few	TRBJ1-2	ASSDETGPRGYT
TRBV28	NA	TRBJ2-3	ASSSYTPGQGSDTQY
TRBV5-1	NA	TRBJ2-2	ASSPPAGPNTGELF
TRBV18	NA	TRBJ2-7	ASSAELAGSSYEQY
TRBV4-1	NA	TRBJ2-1	ASSQVWLAGNEQF
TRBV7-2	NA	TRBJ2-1	ASSLGIERVGGF
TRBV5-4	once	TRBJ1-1	ASSGQGWTEAF
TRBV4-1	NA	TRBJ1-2	ASSRPGQARGYT
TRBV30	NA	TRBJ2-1	AWGLPGGLGRTYNEQF